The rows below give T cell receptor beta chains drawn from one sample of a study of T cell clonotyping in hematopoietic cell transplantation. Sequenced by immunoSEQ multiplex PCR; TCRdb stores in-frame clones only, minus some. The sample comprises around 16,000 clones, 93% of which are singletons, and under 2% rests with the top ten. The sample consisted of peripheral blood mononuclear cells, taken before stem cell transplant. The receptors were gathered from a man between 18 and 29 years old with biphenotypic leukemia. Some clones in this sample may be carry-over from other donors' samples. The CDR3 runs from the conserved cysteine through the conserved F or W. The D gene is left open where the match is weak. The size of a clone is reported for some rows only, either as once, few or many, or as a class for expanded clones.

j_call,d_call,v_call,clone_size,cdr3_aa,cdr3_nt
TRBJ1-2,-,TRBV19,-,CASKTANYGYTF,TGTGCCAGTAAAACAGCTAACTATGGCTACACCTTC
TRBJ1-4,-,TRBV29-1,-,CSVEDMGGSANEKLFF,TGCAGCGTTGAAGATATGGGGGGCTCCGCTAATGAAAAACTGTTTTTT
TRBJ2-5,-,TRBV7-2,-,CASSLEGGGYQETQYF,TGTGCCAGCAGCTTAGAAGGGGGGGGATACCAAGAGACCCAGTACTTC
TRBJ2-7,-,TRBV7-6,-,CASSRGGGGRYEQYF,TGTGCCAGCAGCCGAGGGGGCGGGGGCAGGTACGAGCAGTACTTC
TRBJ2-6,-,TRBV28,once,CASTPGQRSGANVLTF,TGTGCCAGCACTCCGGGACAAAGGTCCGGGGCCAACGTCCTGACTTTC
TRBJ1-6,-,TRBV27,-,CASRTTGSGSPLHF,TGTGCCAGCAGAACAACCGGAAGCGGTTCACCCCTCCACTTT
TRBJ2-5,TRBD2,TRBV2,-,CASRERGGAETQYF,TGTGCCAGCAGAGAGCGGGGGGGCGCGGAGACCCAGTACTTC
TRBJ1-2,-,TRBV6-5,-,CASSYSGANYGYTF,TGTGCCAGCAGTTACTCGGGAGCTAACTATGGCTACACCTTC
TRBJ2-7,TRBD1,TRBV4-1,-,CASSQGGQATRYEQYF,TGCGCCAGCAGCCAAGGTGGACAGGCGACTCGCTACGAGCAGTACTTC
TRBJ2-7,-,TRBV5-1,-,CASSLAANYEQYF,TGCGCCAGCAGCTTGGCAGCCAACTACGAGCAGTACTTC
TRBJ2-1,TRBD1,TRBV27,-,CASSLSDRGYNEQFF,TGTGCCAGCAGTTTATCGGACAGGGGTTACAATGAGCAGTTCTTC
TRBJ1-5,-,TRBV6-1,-,CASSKVLFRGHQPQHF,TGTGCCAGCAGTAAAGTATTGTTCAGGGGCCATCAGCCCCAGCATTTT